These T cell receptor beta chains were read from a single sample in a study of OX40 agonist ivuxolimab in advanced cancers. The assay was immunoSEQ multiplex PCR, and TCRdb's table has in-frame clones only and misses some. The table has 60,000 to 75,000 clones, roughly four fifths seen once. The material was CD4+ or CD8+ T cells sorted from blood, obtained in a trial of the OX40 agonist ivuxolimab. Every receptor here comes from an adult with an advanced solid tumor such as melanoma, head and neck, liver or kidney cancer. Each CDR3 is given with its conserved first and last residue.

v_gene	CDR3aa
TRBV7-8	CASSLRSWAGKNTGELFF
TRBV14	CASSRFSSYEQYF
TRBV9	CASSLGGPEQYF
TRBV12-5	CASGLAQPQHF
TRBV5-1	CASSRTGIGGTEAFF
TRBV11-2	CASSLGAHTGNTIYF
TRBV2	CASSGVTFEAFF
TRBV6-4	CASRPGTSPYSKNIQYF
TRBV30	CAWRGAGNQPQHF
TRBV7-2	CASSSGGAPSNQPQHF
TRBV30	CAWSSSADTLHF
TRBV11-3	CASSSPGVGGRGRQFF
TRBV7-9	CASSSETGSGKAFF
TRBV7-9	CASSFGQGGMETQYF